Each of the 25 T cell receptor beta chains below was sequenced from the same sample in a study of T cell responses to AZD1222 COVID-19 vaccine. Some clones are missing from TCRdb's copy, which holds only in-frame ones; the method was immunoSEQ multiplex PCR. The sample consists of 90,000 to 120,000 clones, about 93% of them appearing once. The sequencing here drew on peripheral blood, taken on day 0 of AZD1222 vaccination. These receptors came from an adult in good health.

Here the CDR3 DNA reads TGTGCCAGCAGTTTAAAGGGAGCGGAAAAACTGTTTTTT. As protein: CASSLKGAEKLFF. This sequence joins TRBV12-3 or TRBV12-4 and TRBJ1-4; D remains unclear. CDR3 length equals 13 residues. Between the trimmed V and J ends, which lost 2 bases and 8 bases, there was a span of 9 bases.

The V and J genes are TRBV15 and TRBJ2-2, with D possibly matching TRBD2 (5 bases). Trimming left V 4 bases short and J 8 bases short, with 11 bases between. Per germline, CDR1 LNHNV and CDR2 YYDKDF (reference sequence). The CDR3 length is 13 residues. The CDR3 loop is CATSNRDVGELFF. In DNA, the CDR3 is TGTGCCACCAGCAACCGGGATGTGGGGGAGCTGTTTTTT.

The CDR3 region has the DNA TGTGCCAGCAGCTTCAGGACAGGGGGAACTTATGGCTACACCTTC. Translation gives CASSFRTGGTYGYTF. V and J are TRBV13 and TRBJ1-2; 10 nucleotides line up with TRBD1. The V gene's germline CDR1 is PRHDT and CDR2 FYEKMQ (reference sequence). This CDR3 has 15 residues. The V segment lost 3 bases and the J segment 5 bases; nucleotides outside the gene matches: 6.

The chain employs TRBV9 and TRBJ2-2; TRBD1 aligns across 10 bases. The CDR3 is 16 amino acids. Germline V CDR1 and CDR2: SGDLS, YYNGEE. V shed 0 bases, J shed 5 bases, and the junction held 4 bases outside the gene matches. The CDR3 DNA reads as TGTGCCAGCAGCGTAGGGGGACAGGGGAAGACCGGGGAGCTGTTTTTT. Encoded protein: CASSVGGQGKTGELFF. The whole variable domain, remainder taken from reference TRBV9 and TRBJ2-2, is DSGVTQTPKHLITATGQRVTLRCSPRSGDLSVYWYQQSLDQGLQFLIQYYNGEERAKGNILERFSAQQFPDLHSELNLSSLELGDSALYFCASSVGGQGKTGELFFGEGSRLTVL.

The chain is built from TRBV6-5 and TRBJ1-2, with D maybe TRBD1 (5 bases). The germline V and J ends were trimmed by 0 bases and 5 bases, with 10 bases remaining between them. The germline V gene encodes CDR1 MNHEY and CDR2 SVGAGI. The CDR3 is 14 residues long. This CDR3 is CASSYSDTGYGYTF. The CDR3 DNA reads TGTGCCAGCAGTTACTCGGACACAGGATATGGCTACACCTTC.

This clone was recorded only once. The chain employs TRBV7-9 and TRBJ1-2; D is unresolved. V shed 4 bases and J shed 10 bases, with 19 bases lying between them. There are 14 residues in the CDR3. Germline CDR1 reads SEHNR; CDR2 reads FQNEAQ (reference sequence). In DNA, the CDR3 is TGTGCCAGCAGCTCGATGGGGTACGGCTCTTTCTACACCTTC. Translation gives CASSSMGYGSFYTF.

The rearrangement joins TRBV15 to TRBJ2-3, with 8 bases fitting TRBD2. With 4 bases clipped from V and 2 bases from J, the junction kept 8 bases outside the gene matches. Germline-derived CDR1 and CDR2 are LNHNV and YYDKDF (reference sequence). CDR3 size: 16 residues. CDR3 bases: TGTGCCACCAGCAAGCTTAGCGGGGCTCTCACAGATACGCAGTATTTT. This codes for CATSKLSGALTDTQYF.

The rearrangement links TRBV6-2 or TRBV6-3 to TRBJ2-7; the D is unclear. Germline CDR1 is MNHEY and CDR2 is SVGEGT. The CDR3 spans 14 residues. V was trimmed by 2 bases and J by 3 bases, leaving 11 bases between them. The chain's CDR3 is CASSYPTGYYEQYF. In DNA form, the CDR3 reads TGTGCCAGCAGTTACCCCACTGGGTACTACGAGCAGTACTTC.

The CDR3 nucleotides are TGCAGCGTTGACGGCGCGACTGAAGCTTTCTTT. Protein sequence: CSVDGATEAFF. This sequence joins TRBV29-1 and TRBJ1-1, with D unresolved. The CDR3 has 11 residues. Germline V gives CDR1 SQVTM, CDR2 ANQGSEA. V dropped 3 bases and J dropped 5 bases, with 7 bases sitting between them.

The V call is TRBV6-5, the J call TRBJ1-4, with D unclear. Germline-derived CDR1 and CDR2 are MNHEY and SVGAGI. The CDR3 is made up of 14 amino acids. The V end was cut by 10 bases, the J end by 8 bases, with 20 bases between. This chain's CDR3 is CATRYSRGWEKLFF. CDR3 nucleotides: TGTGCCACCCGGTATTCGAGAGGGTGGGAAAAACTGTTTTTT.

This sequence joins TRBV6-5 and TRBJ2-3; TRBD2 aligns across 10 bases. The CDR3 is 16 amino acids. Trimming took 1 base from V and 6 from J; bases not matched to a gene: 7. Per germline, CDR1 MNHEY and CDR2 SVGAGI. CDR3 DNA sequence: TGTGCCAGCAGTTACTTCCAGCCTAGCGGGGGTGATACGCAGTATTTT. It codes for CASSYFQPSGGDTQYF.

The chain joins TRBV7-8 to TRBJ1-4; TRBD1 might be the D (5 bases). The CDR3 is 14 residues long. Trimming took off 2 bases at V and 5 bases at J, with 9 bases between the two ends. Germline values: CDR1 SGHVS, CDR2 FQNEAQ. The CDR3 DNA sequence: TGTGCCAGCAGCTTAAGACAGTTCAATGAAAAACTGTTTTTT. It encodes CASSLRQFNEKLFF.

V is TRBV6-5 and J is TRBJ2-5, with a weak D call TRBD2 (6 bases). This CDR3 region has 15 residues. Trimming left V 0 bases short and J 6 bases short, with 14 bases between. Germline V gene lookup returns CDR1 MNHEY and CDR2 SVGAGI. The CDR3, as DNA: TGTGCCAGCAGTTACTCGATGAGGGGCGGGAAGACCCAGTACTTC. Its protein is CASSYSMRGGKTQYF.

V usage is TRBV29-1 and J usage is TRBJ1-1, with D possibly TRBD1 on 5 matching bases. The V and J ends lost 1 base and 1 base respectively, with 10 bases between them. CDR1 and CDR2 (germline): SQVTM, ANQGSEA. The CDR3 length is 14 residues. The CDR3 protein is CSVEAGGGNTEAFF. CDR3 coding DNA: TGCAGCGTTGAAGCGGGGGGAGGGAACACTGAAGCTTTCTTT.

The chain is built from TRBV6-1 and TRBJ2-3, with 10 bases that match TRBD2. This CDR3 has 17 amino acids. Germline V gene data show CDR1 as MNHNS and CDR2 as SASEGT. V shed 2 bases and J 2 bases; nucleotides not matched to a gene: 7. The CDR3 reads CASSELAGAFLTDTQYF. CDR3 DNA: TGTGCCAGCAGTGAACTAGCGGGGGCTTTCCTCACAGATACGCAGTATTTT.

This clone was recorded only once. The gene calls are TRBV27 and TRBJ1-3; D unclear. Germline V gene sequence: CDR1 MNHEY, CDR2 SMNVEV (reference sequence). Trimming removed 8 bases from V and 6 bases from J, with 14 bases in between. This CDR3 has 13 residues. The CDR3 here is CASSPGGENTIYF. CDR3 sequence (DNA): TGTGCCAGCTCCCCAGGAGGAGAAAACACCATATATTTT.

The chain joins TRBV5-4 to TRBJ2-2; no reliable D call. This CDR3 spans 14 amino acids. Trimming stripped 4 bases from V and 1 base from J, with 8 bases between. CDR1 and CDR2 (germline): SGHNT, YYREEE (reference sequence). CDR3 sequence reads: CASSPVRNTGELFF. The CDR3 region has the DNA TGTGCCAGCAGCCCGGTAAGGAACACCGGGGAGCTGTTTTTT.

The CDR3 spells CASSDGIGPGHQPQHF. The CDR3 DNA follows: TGTGCCAGCAGTGACGGTATAGGACCGGGTCATCAGCCCCAGCATTTT. The rearrangement uses TRBV2 and TRBJ1-5; D is unclear. V was pared by 3 bases and J by 5 bases, with 17 bases between. This CDR3 region has 16 residues. Germline V gives CDR1 SNHLY, CDR2 FYNNEI.

The gene calls are TRBV7-8 and TRBJ2-5; TRBD1 agrees at 10 bases. This CDR3 has 15 residues. Looked up from germline, CDR1 is SGHVS and CDR2 is FQNEAQ. Losses at the gene ends were 6 bases for V and 8 bases for J; bases not matched to a gene: 12. The CDR3 bases are TGTGCCAGCAGTCAACGGGGGACAGGGGAAGGAACCCAGTACTTC. The encoded protein is CASSQRGTGEGTQYF.

The chain carries TRBV7-2 and TRBJ1-2, with D uncertain. V was clipped by 0 bases and J by 8 bases, with 13 bases between them. The germline gives CDR1 SGHTA, CDR2 FQGNSA. CDR3 length equals 14 residues. CDR3 DNA sequence: TGTGCCAGCAGCTTAGCGTCCCGGGGTCGAGGCTACACCTTC. Its translation is CASSLASRGRGYTF.

This rearrangement joins TRBV27 to TRBJ2-7, with TRBD1 matching 9 bases. J lost 2 bases, V lost 8 bases, and 13 bases had no gene match. The germline V gene has CDR1 MNHEY and CDR2 SMNVEV (reference sequence). This CDR3 has 16 amino acids. The CDR3 nucleotides are TGTGCCAGCCAACGGGCCGGGGGACAGGGTGCCTACGAGCAGTACTTC. It is translated as CASQRAGGQGAYEQYF.

V usage is TRBV15 and J usage is TRBJ1-6; 7 positions match TRBD1. The CDR3 runs 16 residues. Per the germline V gene, CDR1 is LNHNV and CDR2 is YYDKDF (reference sequence). J lost 8 bases, V lost 0 bases, and 7 bases had no gene match. CDR3 region: CATSRDWDSRYSPLHF. DNA for the CDR3: TGTGCCACCAGCAGAGATTGGGACAGTAGATATTCACCCCTCCACTTT.

The rearrangement uses TRBV6-5 and TRBJ1-2; possibly TRBD1 for D (5 bases). This CDR3 is built from 13 residues. Trimming shortened V by 2 bases and J by 8 bases, and 12 bases separated the two germline ends. Germline CDR1 is MNHEY and CDR2 is SVGAGI. This CDR3 reads CASSYDSLLGYTF. Written as DNA, the CDR3 is TGTGCCAGCAGTTACGACAGCCTGTTGGGCTACACCTTC.

V is TRBV15 and J is TRBJ1-6; 7 nucleotides align to TRBD1. V lost 7 bases and J lost 1; bases outside the gene matches: 10. This CDR3 contains 17 residues. Germline CDR1 reads LNHNV; CDR2 reads YYDKDF (reference sequence). DNA of the CDR3: TGTGCCACCACGCGGGTGACAGGGACGTCCTATAATTCACCCCTCCACTTT. This encodes CATTRVTGTSYNSPLHF.

V and J are TRBV20-1 and TRBJ1-2; D gene unclear. CDR1 DFQATT and CDR2 SNEGSKA come from the germline V gene (reference sequence). Trimming removed 5 bases at V and 5 bases at J, with 0 bases between. The CDR3 covers 8 residues. CDR3 amino acids: CSAYGYTF. The CDR3 bases are TGCAGTGCTTATGGCTACACCTTC.